Given below is one TCR beta chain in context. This clonotype was detected ten times or more. Its antigen is still unknown. No much larger clone exists at a distance of one base, and base qualities are not known. This sample was included in a study of T cells in Graves' hyperthyroidism and ophthalmopathy (dated 2019 in TCRdb). With respect to the entire study: Peripheral blood was sampled at the time of initial diagnosis, prior to any treatment. To identify TCR V-J signatures that set the groups apart, the researchers used a discovery cohort of 100 or so patients, made up of around 42 with Graves' ophthalmopathy and approximately 57 with stable Graves' hyperthyroidism. The 100 or so discovery patients were randomly divided into training and test sets at a 7:3 ratio. TCR Vbeta CDR3 sequencing of 120 to 150 peripheral blood samples (43 ophthalmopathy, about 74 hyperthyroidism and approximately 17 progressor patients) is reported in the paper. Whether ophthalmopathy could be predicted prospectively was tested in an independent validation cohort made up of about 20 hyperthyroidism patients plus 17 patients who later progressed to ophthalmopathy. In addition, the study compared T-cell repertoires in thyroid tissue and in blood from five or six Graves' hyperthyroidism patients. After blood sampling, hyperthyroidism patients were treated with methimazole at a starting dose of 30 mg daily, and ophthalmopathy patients were treated with high-dose intravenous methylprednisolone.

Here is what the overall study found, with its caveats: Most expanded thyroid clonotypes (frequency above 0.001) were also detected in blood, a finding suggesting that blood repertoires may reflect thyroid immune responses. A 13 V-J signature model separated ophthalmopathy from stable hyperthyroidism, with just over 85% sensitivity and 81.08% specificity in cross-validation and 80%/75% in testing. Sample size was not statistically predetermined, and blinding of investigators to group allocation was not performed. In validation, the model predicted progression to ophthalmopathy with 60% to 71% sensitivity and approximately 78% specificity, a median of 6.5 months before onset.

The TCR beta CDR3 regions were amplified from the RNA transcripts. The TCR CDR3 was subjected to a first round of RT-PCR using the HTBI primer set and the Qiagen OneStep RT-PCR kit. A second multiplex PCR round built the libraries, followed by size selection and purification. The libraries were sequenced on an Illumina HiSeq2000 using paired-end 100 bp reads. The original pipeline was this. Raw data were processed with SOAPnuke, discarding reads with adapters, uncalled bases, mean Phred below 15, or no exact constant-primer or identifier match. COPE v1.2.5 was used to merge high-quality paired reads, and clonotypes were defined as unique nucleotide sequences. Clonotypes were aligned to IMGT TRBV, TRBD and TRBJ reference segments using MiTCR v1.1. The analysis included only V-J combinations with a frequency above 0.0001, which together covered roughly 99% of the repertoires. A TCS score was defined as the ratio between F50 (clonal expansion) and ExV (chaos), using BLOSUM62-based TCRdist between CDR3 peptides within each V-J. Welch's t-statistics and random forest reduced just over 500 V-J features to around 14, which were used in a naive Bayes classifier (R e1071). TCRdb reanalyzed the raw reads on its own, using fastp at Q25 for trimming and MiXCR for clone calling, and kept in-frame beta chains. Each record represents a unique CDR3 protein, reported with the most common genes and DNA among its rows. TCRdb's processing, not the study's, gives the V and J calls here. This sample holds 400,000 to 450,000 distinct CDR3 sequences; under 15% were observed only once. Approximately 13% of the sample belongs to the ten largest clones.

In the germline V gene, CDR1 corresponds to SGHAT and CDR2 to FQNNGV. V and J are truncated by 0 bases and 1 base respectively, leaving an intervening sequence of 12 bases. The CDR3 holds 16 amino acids from the cysteine to the phenylalanine. Just CDR3 DNA is preserved here, 48 bases in frame from base 1. In the ophthalmopathy patients, disease was moderately to severely active, with a Clinical Activity Score of 3 or more, a NOSPECS grade of 4 or more, and a duration of less than 3 months. Patients with uncontrolled infections, other autoimmune diseases, pregnancy or lactation were excluded. Diagnoses were based on clinical symptoms, serum thyroxine and TRAb, thyroid ultrasound and orbital computed tomography. PBMCs were isolated from approximately 10 ml of fresh peripheral blood by Ficoll-Paque density gradient centrifugation. Total RNA was extracted using Trizol reagent, and RNA quality was assessed on an Agilent 2100 Bioanalyzer.

The rearranged chain carries TRBV11-2 and TRBJ2-5; the D gene cannot be named for sure. Input material: blood. The origin of this receptor is a man aged 18-30 years with Graves' ophthalmopathy. CDR3 protein: CASSLERSPPQETQYF. Here is the DNA: TGTGCCAGCAGCTTAGAACGGTCACCTCCCCAAGAGACCCAGTACTTC. Beyond the CDR3, the reference TRBV11-2 and TRBJ2-5 genes provide the residues; the full variable domain reads: EAGVAQSPRYKIIEKRQSVAFWCNPISGHATLYWYQQILGQGPKLLIQFQNNGVVDDSQLPKDRFSAERLKGVDSTLKIQPAKLEDSAVYLCASSLERSPPQETQYFGPGTRLLVL.